This entry features one TCR beta chain sequence. Its antigen is undetermined. This CDR3 has 15 amino acids. The ends lost 6 bases at V and 3 bases at J; junction bases unmatched: 10. The data were obtained in a study of T cell repertoires in cytomegalovirus infection. Overall study: As its CMV epitopes, the study selected recently identified HLA-C-restricted and well-studied HLA-B-restricted targets. An indication of both CMV infection and matching HLA type came from public TCR beta signatures.

TCRdb fed the reads into MiXCR, producing one record per CDR3 protein. The sample includes around 71,000 distinct CDR3 sequences, approximately 20% of them seen just once. Findings and limits, study-wide: Summed frequency of shared TCR beta families picked out CMV carriers who also had the relevant HLA.

This clonotype was obtained from a human donor in good health (CMV status not recorded). Some clones in this sample may be carry-over from other donors' samples. This rearrangement joins TRBV12-3 or TRBV12-4 to TRBJ1-1, with 7 bases lining up with TRBD1. The source material was CD8+ T cells from cultured PBMCs, sampled from culture after CMV antigen stimulation. The CDR3 loop is CASSLGQAKDTEAFF. As DNA, the CDR3 is TGTGCCAGCAGCCTAGGACAGGCAAAAGACACTGAAGCTTTCTTT.